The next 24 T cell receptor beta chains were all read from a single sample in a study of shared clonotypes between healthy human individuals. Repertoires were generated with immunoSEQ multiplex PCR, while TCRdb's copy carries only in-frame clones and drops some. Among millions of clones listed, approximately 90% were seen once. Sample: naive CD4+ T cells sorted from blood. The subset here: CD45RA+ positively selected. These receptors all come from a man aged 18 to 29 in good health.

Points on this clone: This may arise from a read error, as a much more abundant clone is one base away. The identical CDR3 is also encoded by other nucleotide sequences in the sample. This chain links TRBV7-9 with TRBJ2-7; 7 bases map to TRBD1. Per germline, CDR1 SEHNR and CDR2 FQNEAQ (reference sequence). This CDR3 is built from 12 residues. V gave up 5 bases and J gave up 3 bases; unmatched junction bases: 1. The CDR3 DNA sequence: TGTGCCAGCAGCGGGGACAGCTACGAGCAGTACTTC. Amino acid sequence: CASSGDSYEQYF.

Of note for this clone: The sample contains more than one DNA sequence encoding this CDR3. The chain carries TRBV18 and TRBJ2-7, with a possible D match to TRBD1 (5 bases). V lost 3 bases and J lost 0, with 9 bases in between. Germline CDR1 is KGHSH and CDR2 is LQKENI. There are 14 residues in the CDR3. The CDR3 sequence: CASSPGLSSYEQYF. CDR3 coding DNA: TGTGCCAGCTCACCGGGGCTTAGCTCCTACGAGCAGTACTTC.

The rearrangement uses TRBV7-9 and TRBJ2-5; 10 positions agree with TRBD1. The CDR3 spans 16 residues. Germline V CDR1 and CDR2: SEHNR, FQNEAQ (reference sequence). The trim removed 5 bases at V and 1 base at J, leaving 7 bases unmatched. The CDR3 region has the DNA TGTGCCAGCAGCGGATGGGACAGGGGTCGCCAAGAGACCCAGTACTTC. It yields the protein CASSGWDRGRQETQYF.

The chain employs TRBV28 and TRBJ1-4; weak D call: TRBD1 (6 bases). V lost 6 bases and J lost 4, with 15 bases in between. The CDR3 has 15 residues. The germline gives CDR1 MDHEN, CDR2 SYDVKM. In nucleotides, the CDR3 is TGTGCCAGCAGCTTGATGAAACAGGGTAATGAAAAACTGTTTTTT. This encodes CASSLMKQGNEKLFF. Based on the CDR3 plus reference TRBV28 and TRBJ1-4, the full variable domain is DVKVTQSSRYLVKRTGEKVFLECVQDMDHENMFWYRQDPGLGLRLIYFSYDVKMKEKGDIPEGYSVSREKKERFSLILESASTNQTSMYLCASSLMKQGNEKLFFGSGTQLSVL.

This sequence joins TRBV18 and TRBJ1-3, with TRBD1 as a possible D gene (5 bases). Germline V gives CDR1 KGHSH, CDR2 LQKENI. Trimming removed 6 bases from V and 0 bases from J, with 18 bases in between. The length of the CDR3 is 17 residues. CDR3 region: CASSLPRDGVSGNTIYF. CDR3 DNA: TGTGCCAGCTCCCTACCCCGGGACGGCGTCTCTGGAAACACCATATATTTT. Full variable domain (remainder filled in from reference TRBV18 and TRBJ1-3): NAGVMQNPRHLVRRRGQEARLRCSPMKGHSHVYWYRQLPEEGLKFMVYLQKENIIDESGMPKERFSAEFPKEGPSILRIQQVVRGDSAAYFCASSLPRDGVSGNTIYFGEGSWLTVV.

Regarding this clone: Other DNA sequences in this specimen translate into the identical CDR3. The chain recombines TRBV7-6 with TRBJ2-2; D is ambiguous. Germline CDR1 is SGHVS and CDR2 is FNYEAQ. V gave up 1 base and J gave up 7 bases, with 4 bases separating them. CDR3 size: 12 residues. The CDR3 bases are TGTGCCAGCAGCTTAGGCGTCGGGGAGCTGTTTTTT. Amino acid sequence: CASSLGVGELFF.

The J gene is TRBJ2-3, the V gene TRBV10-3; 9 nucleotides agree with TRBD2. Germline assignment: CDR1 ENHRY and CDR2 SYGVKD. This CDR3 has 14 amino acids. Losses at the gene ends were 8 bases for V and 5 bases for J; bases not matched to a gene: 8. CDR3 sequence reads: CAIHAGGPVDTQYF. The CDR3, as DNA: TGTGCCATCCATGCGGGAGGGCCTGTAGATACGCAGTATTTT.

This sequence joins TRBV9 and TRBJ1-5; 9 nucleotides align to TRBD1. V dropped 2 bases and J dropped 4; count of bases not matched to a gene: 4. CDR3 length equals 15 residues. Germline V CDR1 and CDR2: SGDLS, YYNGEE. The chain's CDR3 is CASSVTGGPNQPQHF. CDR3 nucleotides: TGTGCCAGCAGCGTTACAGGGGGCCCTAATCAGCCCCAGCATTTT.

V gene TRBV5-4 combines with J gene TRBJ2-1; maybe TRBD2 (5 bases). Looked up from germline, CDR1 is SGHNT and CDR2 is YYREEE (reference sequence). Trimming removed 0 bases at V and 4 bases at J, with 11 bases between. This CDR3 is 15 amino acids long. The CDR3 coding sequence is TGTGCCAGCAGCTTGGGGTCTAGCCCTTACAATGAGCAGTTCTTC. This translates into CASSLGSSPYNEQFF.

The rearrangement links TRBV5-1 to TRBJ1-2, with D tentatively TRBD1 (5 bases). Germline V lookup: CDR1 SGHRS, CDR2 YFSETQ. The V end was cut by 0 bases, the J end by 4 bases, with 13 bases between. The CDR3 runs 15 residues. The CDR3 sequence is CASSLAVGAFYGYTF. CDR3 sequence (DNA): TGCGCCAGCAGCTTGGCCGTAGGGGCCTTCTATGGCTACACCTTC.

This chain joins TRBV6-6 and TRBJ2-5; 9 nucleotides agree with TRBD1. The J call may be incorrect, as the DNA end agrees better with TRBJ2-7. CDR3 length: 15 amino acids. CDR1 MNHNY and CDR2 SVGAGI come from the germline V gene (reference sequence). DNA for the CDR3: TGTGCCACCTTATCTTCCGGGGACAGGGAATACGAGCAGTACTTC. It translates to CATLSSGDREYEQYF.

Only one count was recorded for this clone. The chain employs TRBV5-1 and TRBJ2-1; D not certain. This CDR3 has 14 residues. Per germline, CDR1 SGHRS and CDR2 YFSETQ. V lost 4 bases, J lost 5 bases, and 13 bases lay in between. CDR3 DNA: TGCGCCAGCAGCCCCCGGACGAGAGACAATGAGCAGTTCTTC. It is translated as CASSPRTRDNEQFF.

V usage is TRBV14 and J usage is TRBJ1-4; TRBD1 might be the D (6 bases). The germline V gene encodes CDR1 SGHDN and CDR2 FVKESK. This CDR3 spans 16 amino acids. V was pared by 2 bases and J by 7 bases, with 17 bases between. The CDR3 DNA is TGTGCCAGCAGCCAAAGGGGCCGGGGGCGAGGTGAAAAACTGTTTTTT. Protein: CASSQRGRGRGEKLFF.

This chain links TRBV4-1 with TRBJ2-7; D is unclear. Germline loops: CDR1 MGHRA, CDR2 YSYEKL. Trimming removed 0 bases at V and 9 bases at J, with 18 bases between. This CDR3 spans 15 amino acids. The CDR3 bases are TGCGCCAGCAGCCAAGAGGCCAACGCAGCGTCTGGGCAGTACTTC. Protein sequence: CASSQEANAASGQYF.

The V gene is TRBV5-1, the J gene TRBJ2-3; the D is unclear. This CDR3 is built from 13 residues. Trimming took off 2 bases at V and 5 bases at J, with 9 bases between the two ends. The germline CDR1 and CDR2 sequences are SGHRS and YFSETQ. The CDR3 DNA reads TGCGCCAGCAGCTTACCCTCTTTAGATACGCAGTATTTT. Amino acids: CASSLPSLDTQYF.

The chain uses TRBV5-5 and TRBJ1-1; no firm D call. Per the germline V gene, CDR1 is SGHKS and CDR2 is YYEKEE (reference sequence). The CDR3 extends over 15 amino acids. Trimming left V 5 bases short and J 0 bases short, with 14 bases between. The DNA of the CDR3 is TGTGCCAGCAGTTTTTACGGGTTATTGAACACTGAAGCTTTCTTT. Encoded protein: CASSFYGLLNTEAFF.

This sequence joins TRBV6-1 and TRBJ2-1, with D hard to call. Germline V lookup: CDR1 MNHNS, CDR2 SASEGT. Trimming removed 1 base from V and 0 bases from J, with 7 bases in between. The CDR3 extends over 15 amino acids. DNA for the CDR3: TGTGCCAGCAGTGAAGAGACCTTCTCCTACAATGAGCAGTTCTTC. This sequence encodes CASSEETFSYNEQFF.

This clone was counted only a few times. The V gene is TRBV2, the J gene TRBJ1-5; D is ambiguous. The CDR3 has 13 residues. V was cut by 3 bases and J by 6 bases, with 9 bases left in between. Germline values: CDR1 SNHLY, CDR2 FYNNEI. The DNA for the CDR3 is TGTGCCAGCAGTGAGGGGAGGTTTCAGCCCCAGCATTTT. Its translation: CASSEGRFQPQHF. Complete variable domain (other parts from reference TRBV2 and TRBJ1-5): EPEVTQTPSHQVTQMGQEVILRCVPISNHLYFYWYRQILGQKVEFLVSFYNNEISEKSEIFDDQFSVERPDGSNFTLKIRSTKLEDSAMYFCASSEGRFQPQHFGDGTRLSIL.

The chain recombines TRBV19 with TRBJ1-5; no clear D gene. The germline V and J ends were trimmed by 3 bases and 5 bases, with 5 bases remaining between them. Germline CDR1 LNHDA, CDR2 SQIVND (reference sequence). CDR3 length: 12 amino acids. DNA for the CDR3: TGTGCCAGTAGTATGATGGATCAGCCCCAGCATTTT. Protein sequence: CASSMMDQPQHF.

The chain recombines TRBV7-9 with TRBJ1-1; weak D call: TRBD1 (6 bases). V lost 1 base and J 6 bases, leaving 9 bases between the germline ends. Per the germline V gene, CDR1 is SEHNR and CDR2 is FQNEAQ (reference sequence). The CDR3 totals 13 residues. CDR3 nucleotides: TGTGCCAGCAGCTTAGAGGGGGGCCCTGAAGCTTTCTTT. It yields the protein CASSLEGGPEAFF.

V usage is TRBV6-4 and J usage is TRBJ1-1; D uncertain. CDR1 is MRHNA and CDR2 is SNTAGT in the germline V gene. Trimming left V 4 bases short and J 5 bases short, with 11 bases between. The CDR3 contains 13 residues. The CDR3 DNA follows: TGTGCCAGCAGTGGCCTCAGAGGAACTGAAGCTTTCTTT. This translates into CASSGLRGTEAFF.

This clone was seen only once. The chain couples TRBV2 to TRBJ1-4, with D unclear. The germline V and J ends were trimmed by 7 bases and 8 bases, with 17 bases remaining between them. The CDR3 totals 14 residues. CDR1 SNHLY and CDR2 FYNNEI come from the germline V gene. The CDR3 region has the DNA TGTGCCAGCACCGAAGGGCAGTGGAGAGAAAAACTGTTTTTT. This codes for CASTEGQWREKLFF. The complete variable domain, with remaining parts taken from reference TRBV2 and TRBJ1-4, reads EPEVTQTPSHQVTQMGQEVILRCVPISNHLYFYWYRQILGQKVEFLVSFYNNEISEKSEIFDDQFSVERPDGSNFTLKIRSTKLEDSAMYFCASTEGQWREKLFFGSGTQLSVL.

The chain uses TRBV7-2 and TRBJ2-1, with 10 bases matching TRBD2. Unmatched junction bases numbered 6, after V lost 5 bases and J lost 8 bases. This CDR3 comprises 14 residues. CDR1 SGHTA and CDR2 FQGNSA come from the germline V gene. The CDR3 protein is CASSKAGGLDEQFF. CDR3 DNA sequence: TGTGCCAGCAGCAAAGCGGGGGGGCTTGATGAGCAGTTCTTC.

The CDR3 DNA reads TGTGCCAGCAGCCCGGGAGGGAGGGAGACCCAGTACTTC. This encodes CASSPGGRETQYF. The chain recombines TRBV7-2 with TRBJ2-5, with 8 bases lining up with TRBD2. The germline gives CDR1 SGHTA, CDR2 FQGNSA. Trimming removed 5 bases from V and 5 bases from J; junction bases left unmatched: 4. The CDR3 is made up of 13 amino acids.